This T cell receptor (beta chain) was obtained from a study of T-cell reconstitution after alpha-beta-depleted transplantation in children. In its sample, this clonotype was seen a few times. Germline values: CDR1 MDHEN, CDR2 SYDVKM. V shed 4 bases and J shed 9 bases, with 19 bases lying between them. CDR3 size: 15 residues. Unique molecular identifiers were used to barcode this TCRbeta library. One entry per CDR3 protein, called by TCRdb with MiXCR from the PCR reads. The table lists 500,000 or so distinct CDR3 sequences, roughly 33% of them singletons. The V call is TRBV28, the J call TRBJ2-4; D perhaps matches TRBD2 (6 bases). The source material was PBMCs from the stem cell graft donor, sampled from the stem cell graft. The clonotype originates from a human donor who donated a stem cell graft to a child with aplastic anemia. The CDR3 region is CASSSSEFGRVIQYF. The CDR3 coding sequence is TGTGCCAGCAGTTCTAGCGAATTTGGGCGGGTCATTCAGTACTTC. Full variable domain (outside the CDR3, taken from reference TRBV28 and TRBJ2-4): DVKVTQSSRYLVKRTGEKVFLECVQDMDHENMFWYRQDPGLGLRLIYFSYDVKMKEKGDIPEGYSVSREKKERFSLILESASTNQTSMYLCASSSSEFGRVIQYFGAGTRLSVL.